The 10 T cell receptor beta chains reported below all come from one sample, sequenced in a study of CD8 T cells in ankylosing spondylitis. One entry per CDR3 protein results from TCRdb running MiXCR on the 5' RACE reads. Of 130,000 to 150,000 distinct CDR3 sequences listed, 7% to 10% were seen once; the top ten hold more than 7%. The source material was synovial fluid, either unsorted or a sorted T cell fraction (not recorded which). Source of these receptors: a male donor with ankylosing spondylitis.

Ten or more counts support this clonotype. The rearrangement links TRBV20-1 to TRBJ2-3; 8 bases are a match to TRBD2. The CDR3 sequence is 14 residues long. Looked up from germline, CDR1 is DFQATT and CDR2 is SNEGSKA (reference sequence). The junction had 13 bases not matched to a gene; V was cut back by 8 bases and J by 6 bases. CDR3 amino acids: CSPTHRGGPDTQYF. DNA of the CDR3: TGCAGTCCCACCCATCGGGGGGGCCCTGATACGCAGTATTTT.

The chain uses TRBV7-2 and TRBJ2-3, with TRBD2 as a possible D gene (5 bases). The CDR3 is made up of 14 amino acids. Germline CDR1 SGHTA, CDR2 FQGNSA. V was cut by 5 bases and J by 4 bases, with 13 bases left in between. The CDR3 loop reads CASSPRTLADTQYF. CDR3 nucleotide sequence: TGTGCCAGCAGCCCCAGGACTCTCGCAGATACGCAGTATTTT. Variable domain in full (rest from reference TRBV7-2 and TRBJ2-3): GAGVSQSPSNKVTEKGKDVELRCDPISGHTALYWYRQSLGQGLEFLIYFQGNSAPDKSGLPSDRFSAERTGGSVSTLTIQRTQQEDSAVYLCASSPRTLADTQYFGPGTRLTVL.

This clonotype appeared many times. The chain carries TRBV29-1 and TRBJ2-1; D gene ambiguous. Germline V gene sequence: CDR1 SQVTM, CDR2 ANQGSEA. The CDR3 sequence is 15 residues long. Trimming cost V 2 bases and J 3 bases, with 14 bases left between them. The CDR3 sequence: CSVEIIRAVYNEQFF. The DNA of the CDR3 is TGCAGCGTTGAAATCATTCGGGCCGTCTACAATGAGCAGTTCTTC.

A few counts support this clonotype. The CDR3 nucleotides are TGTGCCATCAGTGGGACAGGGAACACCGGGGAGCTGTTTTTT. This encodes CAISGTGNTGELFF. The chain carries TRBV10-3 and TRBJ2-2, with 7 bases lining up with TRBD1. After removal of 4 bases from V and 1 base from J, the junction contained 0 bases not matched to a gene. The CDR3 length is 14 residues. Germline V CDR1 and CDR2: ENHRY, SYGVKD.

This clonotype came up many times. The J gene is TRBJ1-5, the V gene TRBV6-1, with D unclear. The CDR3 runs 15 residues. Trimming pared 5 bases from V and 4 bases from J, leaving 15 bases between. In germline, CDR1 is MNHNS, CDR2 SASEGT. The CDR3 loop reads CASSQSGLRNQPQHF. The CDR3 coding sequence is TGTGCCAGCAGTCAGAGCGGGTTGCGGAATCAGCCCCAGCATTTT.

This clonotype has at least ten counts. V gene TRBV4-3 combines with J gene TRBJ2-2; possible D gene TRBD1, 5 bases. Between the trimmed V and J ends, which lost 9 bases and 4 bases, there was a span of 21 bases. This CDR3 spans 16 amino acids. Germline values: CDR1 LGHNA, CDR2 YSLEER. The CDR3 nucleotides read TGCGCCAGTTCGGACATTAGGGGTCCGAGCACCGGGGAGCTGTTTTTT. This gives the protein CASSDIRGPSTGELFF.

This clonotype was counted many times. V gene TRBV7-9 combines with J gene TRBJ1-2; possible D gene TRBD1, 5 bases. The V and J ends lost 7 bases and 8 bases respectively, with 17 bases between them. The CDR3 is 13 amino acids. Germline assignment: CDR1 SEHNR and CDR2 FQNEAQ (reference sequence). The CDR3 coding sequence is TGTGCCAGCACCATCGCAGTGGGGCCCGGCTACACCTTC. It encodes CASTIAVGPGYTF. The full variable domain, with the rest looked up from reference TRBV7-9 and TRBJ1-2, is DTGVSQNPRHKITKRGQNVTFRCDPISEHNRLYWYRQTLGQGPEFLTYFQNEAQLEKSRLLSDRFSAERPKGSFSTLEIQRTEQGDSAMYLCASTIAVGPGYTFGSGTRLTVV.

This clonotype was seen ten or more times. V is TRBV2 and J is TRBJ1-2, with 10 bases identical to TRBD1. Germline trimming cut 6 bases from V and 1 base from J; bases unmatched to any gene: 14. This CDR3 has 18 amino acids. Looked up from germline, CDR1 is SNHLY and CDR2 is FYNNEI. The CDR3 sequence: CASSKNRDRGIYNYGYTF. The CDR3 DNA reads as TGTGCCAGCAGCAAAAACCGGGACAGGGGCATATATAACTATGGCTACACCTTC.

This rearrangement joins TRBV5-6 to TRBJ2-1, with D possibly being TRBD2 (5 bases). This CDR3 is 12 amino acids long. Germline V gene sequence: CDR1 SGHDT, CDR2 YYEEEE. Trimming cost V 1 base and J 7 bases, with 6 bases left between them. The CDR3 reads CASSLWENEQFF. In DNA form, the CDR3 reads TGTGCCAGCAGCTTGTGGGAGAATGAGCAGTTCTTC.

This clonotype was seen at least ten times. A read error may explain this, as a much larger clone is one base away. This chain links TRBV2 with TRBJ2-7; TRBD2 agrees at 13 bases. The V gene's germline CDR1 is SNHLY and CDR2 FYNNEI. CDR3 size: 18 residues. The DNA of the CDR3 is TGTACCAGCAGTCCCCGAACTGGACTAGCGGGAGTCCGTTACGAGCAGTACTTC. Protein: CTSSPRTGLAGVRYEQYF. The full variable domain, its missing parts supplied by reference TRBV2 and TRBJ2-7, is EPEVTQTPSHQVTQMGQEVILRCVPISNHLYFYWYRQILGQKVEFLVSFYNNEISEKSEIFDDQFSVERPDGSNFTLKIRSTKLEDSAMYFCTSSPRTGLAGVRYEQYFGPGTRLTVT.